What follows describes a single T cell receptor beta chain. The target antigen is unknown. The data were taken from a study of cytomegalovirus exposure and HLA in healthy donors. Repertoires were generated with immunoSEQ multiplex PCR, while TCRdb's copy carries only in-frame clones and drops some. The data contain under 200,000 clones, roughly 80% of them seen just once; the ten biggest clones take up around 6.7%. Study observations and caveats: The dataset shows that most TCR sequences were rare, while some public TCRs occurred in many donors. The finding came from a later analysis; first-cohort TCR clusters tended to co-occur in the 95 to 150 validation repertoires.

Among the roughly 120 subjects of the validation cohort, separate from the roughly 700-subject first cohort, were the donors. The clonotype was recovered from a young man in good health and CMV-seropositive. Sequenced: PBMCs.

The CDR3 DNA follows: TGTGCCAGCAGTTACGGAGGGCTTGGAACCTACGAGCAGTACTTC. This encodes CASSYGGLGTYEQYF. The chain employs TRBV6-5 and TRBJ2-7; weak D call: TRBD2 (6 bases). CDR3 size: 15 residues. In germline, CDR1 is MNHEY, CDR2 SVGAGI. V gave up 2 bases and J gave up 2 bases, with 13 bases separating them.